This T cell receptor beta chain was identified in a study of T cells in narcolepsy. This CDR3 region has 14 residues. Between the trimmed V and J ends, which lost 3 bases and 2 bases, there was a span of 10 bases. The germline CDR1 and CDR2 sequences are MDHEN and SYDVKM. Sequencing used immunoSEQ multiplex PCR; TCRdb keeps in-frame clones, though not all of them. The data contain over 30,000 clones, approximately 84% of them singletons. The chain links TRBV28 to TRBJ1-2, with D perhaps matching TRBD1 (5 bases). The receptor was derived from a human donor with narcolepsy. What was sequenced was CD45RA- memory CD4+ T cells from PBMCs. The CDR3 sequence: CASSLGLRNYGYTF. In DNA form, the CDR3 reads TGTGCCAGCAGTTTGGGGCTTCGGAACTATGGCTACACCTTC.